This T cell receptor (beta chain) was identified in a study of T cell responses to AZD1222 COVID-19 vaccine. The CDR3 loop spans 13 amino acids. Trimming stripped 5 bases from V and 4 bases from J, with 9 bases between. TCRdb keeps only in-frame clones here, not all; method: immunoSEQ multiplex PCR. The table records some 83,000 clones, 90% of them present only once. The source material was peripheral blood, sampled on day 0 of AZD1222 vaccination. This TCR derives from an adult in good health. J is TRBJ2-1 and V is TRBV12-3 or TRBV12-4; D gene uncertain. The CDR3 DNA sequence: TGTGCCAGCAGTCCAGACGGGTACAATGAGCAGTTCTTC. Translating it yields CASSPDGYNEQFF.